The 23 T cell receptor beta chains below all came from one sample that was sequenced in a study of T cell responses to AZD1222 COVID-19 vaccine. The method was immunoSEQ multiplex PCR; TCRdb's version includes in-frame clones alone and lacks a portion of them. The sample consists of 150,000 or so clones, just over 90% of them appearing once. This specimen was peripheral blood, taken on day 0 of MenACWY control vaccination. The receptors here all came from an adult in good health.

The chain employs TRBV5-1 and TRBJ1-3; D is unclear. Germline CDR1 and CDR2: SGHRS and YFSETQ. The CDR3 runs 15 residues. V lost 4 bases, J lost 0 bases, and 11 bases lay in between. DNA for the CDR3: TGCGCCAGCAGCACGGGGTCTACCTCTGGAAACACCATATATTTT. As protein: CASSTGSTSGNTIYF.

V gene TRBV18 combines with J gene TRBJ1-2, with 7 bases lining up with TRBD1. The germline CDR1 and CDR2 sequences are KGHSH and LQKENI. This CDR3 has 14 amino acids. The V and J ends lost 4 bases and 4 bases, in that order; junction bases with no gene match: 6. The CDR3 reads CASSRQGDGYGYTF. Written as DNA, the CDR3 is TGTGCCAGCTCACGACAGGGAGACGGCTATGGCTACACCTTC.

The chain recombines TRBV7-3 with TRBJ2-5; TRBD1 agrees at 8 bases. This CDR3 has 16 residues. After removal of 5 bases from V and 5 bases from J, the junction contained 13 bases not matched to a gene. Germline V gives CDR1 SGHTA, CDR2 FQGTGA. The CDR3 loop reads CASSASAGQVYETQYF. CDR3 nucleotide sequence: TGTGCCAGCAGCGCCTCCGCGGGACAGGTGTACGAGACCCAGTACTTC.

The chain joins TRBV5-6 to TRBJ1-2; TRBD1 matches at 7 bases. This CDR3 has 14 residues. V lost 4 bases and J lost 8; bases outside the gene matches: 11. Germline lookup yields CDR1 SGHDT and CDR2 YYEEEE. The CDR3 is CASSPLRQGRGYTF. CDR3 DNA sequence: TGTGCCAGCAGCCCCCTAAGACAGGGCCGCGGCTACACCTTC.

This rearrangement joins TRBV12-3 or TRBV12-4 to TRBJ2-7; D could derive from TRBD1 or TRBD2 (5 bases each). V gave up 9 bases and J gave up 2 bases, with 11 bases separating them. This CDR3 has 12 residues. CDR3 amino acids: CASTRGTYEQYF. CDR3 bases: TGTGCCAGTACTAGGGGAACCTACGAGCAGTACTTC.

The chain is built from TRBV6-5 and TRBJ1-1; TRBD1 matches 7 bases. Germline CDR1 reads MNHEY; CDR2 reads SVGAGI. The trim removed 6 bases at V and 6 bases at J, leaving 7 bases unmatched. This CDR3 region has 13 residues. The chain's CDR3 is CASRRDRVPEAFF. For the CDR3, the DNA is TGTGCCAGCAGGAGAGACAGGGTACCTGAAGCTTTCTTT.

This chain uses TRBV18 with TRBJ1-5; the match to TRBD1 covers 8 bases. The junction had 4 bases not matched to a gene; V was cut back by 6 bases and J by 6 bases. This CDR3 region has 13 residues. Germline lookup yields CDR1 KGHSH and CDR2 LQKENI. The CDR3 sequence: CASSNDRGQPQHF. CDR3 in DNA: TGTGCCAGCTCCAACGACAGGGGTCAGCCCCAGCATTTT.

This chain connects TRBV6-5 to TRBJ1-2, with D maybe TRBD1 (6 bases). Germline V gene sequence: CDR1 MNHEY, CDR2 SVGAGI. V was shortened by 5 bases and J by 8 bases, with 12 bases between the two germline ends. The CDR3 contains 12 residues. The CDR3 is CASSPAGAGYTF. CDR3 nucleotides: TGTGCCAGCAGTCCCGCGGGGGCAGGCTACACCTTC.

This rearrangement joins TRBV5-1 to TRBJ2-1, with TRBD2 matching over 10 bases. The V and J ends lost 2 bases and 6 bases, in that order; junction bases with no gene match: 5. The CDR3 is 15 amino acids. Germline CDR1 and CDR2: SGHRS and YFSETQ. The CDR3 is CASSLPSGRANEQFF. The CDR3 coding sequence is TGCGCCAGCAGCTTACCCAGCGGGAGGGCCAATGAGCAGTTCTTC.

The V gene is TRBV6-1, the J gene TRBJ2-1, with 14 bases identical to TRBD2. This CDR3 contains 14 residues. V shed 10 bases, J shed 7 bases, and the junction held 6 bases outside the gene matches. Germline CDR1 is MNHNS and CDR2 is SASEGT. CDR3 in DNA: TGTGCCACCTCTGGGACTAGCGGGGGTAATGAGCAGTTCTTC. It specifies CATSGTSGGNEQFF.

This clone has a single count. The chain links TRBV11-2 to TRBJ1-1; a weak D match, TRBD1 (5 bases). The ends were cut back, 5 bases at V and 4 bases at J, with 14 bases in the middle. Germline-derived CDR1 and CDR2 are SGHAT and FQNNGV. This CDR3 has 14 amino acids. The CDR3 sequence is CASSEHQGATEAFF. The CDR3 coding sequence is TGTGCCAGCAGCGAACATCAAGGGGCCACTGAAGCTTTCTTT.

In regard to this clone: A much larger clone differs from this one at a single base, so this may be a read error. Other DNA sequences of this sample code for an identical CDR3. The gene calls are TRBV7-2 and TRBJ1-1; weak D call: TRBD1 (5 bases). The CDR3 consists of 13 residues. CDR1 is SGHTA and CDR2 is FQGNSA in the germline V gene. Trimming removed 2 bases from V and 2 bases from J, with 6 bases in between. The CDR3 reads CASSLQGNTEAFF. The CDR3 bases are TGTGCCAGCAGCTTACAGGGAAACACTGAAGCTTTCTTT.

This sequence joins TRBV6-5 and TRBJ1-5, with D possibly being TRBD1 (5 bases). This CDR3 region has 12 residues. Trimming removed 6 bases at V and 4 bases at J, with 7 bases between. From germline, CDR1 is MNHEY and CDR2 SVGAGI. The CDR3 here is CASRQENQPQHF. In DNA form, the CDR3 reads TGTGCCAGCAGACAGGAAAATCAGCCCCAGCATTTT.

The chain joins TRBV9 to TRBJ2-3, with D perhaps given as TRBD1 or TRBD2 (6 bases each). The CDR3 spans 12 residues. V was shortened by 3 bases and J by 7 bases, with 9 bases between the two germline ends. The germline V gene has CDR1 SGDLS and CDR2 YYNGEE. The CDR3 sequence is CASSGGAYTQYF. As DNA, the CDR3 is TGTGCCAGCAGCGGGGGGGCATATACGCAGTATTTT.

The CDR3 DNA sequence: TGTGCCAGCAACCCAGGGGGTAACACTGAAGCTTTCTTT. It specifies CASNPGGNTEAFF. This chain connects TRBV2 to TRBJ1-1; TRBD1 agrees at 7 bases. V was clipped by 7 bases and J by 2 bases; unmatched bases: 4. CDR1 and CDR2 from the germline V gene are SNHLY and FYNNEI. This CDR3 comprises 13 residues.

The chain employs TRBV27 and TRBJ1-5; no firm D call. V was clipped by 2 bases and J by 2 bases, with 10 bases between them. Germline CDR1 MNHEY, CDR2 SMNVEV (reference sequence). This CDR3 has 15 amino acids. The CDR3 bases are TGTGCCAGCAGTTTAATGGGTTCGGGCAATCAGCCCCAGCATTTT. Translated, it gives CASSLMGSGNQPQHF.

This chain uses TRBV29-1 with TRBJ1-1; TRBD1 might be the D (6 bases). Trimming took off 4 bases at V and 3 bases at J, with 12 bases between the two ends. The CDR3 spans 13 residues. Germline loops: CDR1 SQVTM, CDR2 ANQGSEA. DNA for the CDR3: TGCAGCGTTGCAGGGGTGGTTGACACTGAAGCTTTCTTT. It specifies CSVAGVVDTEAFF.

The CDR3 DNA reads as TGTGCCAGCAGCCAAGCCGGGACTAGCGGGAGCATAGGGGAGACCCAGTACTTC. Its translation is CASSQAGTSGSIGETQYF. The chain links TRBV3-1 (or the pseudogene TRBV3-2) to TRBJ2-5; 14 positions agree with TRBD2. V lost 1 base and J lost 5; bases outside the gene matches: 9. The CDR3 spans 18 residues. The germline gives CDR1 LGHDT, CDR2 YNNKEL (reference sequence).

The chain has TRBV20-1 and TRBJ1-5, with D unresolved. The CDR3 runs 14 residues. Germline assignment: CDR1 DFQATT and CDR2 SNEGSKA (reference sequence). With 3 bases removed from V and 5 bases from J, the gap between germline ends came to 14 bases. The CDR3 is CSASSGEGDQPQHF. As DNA, the CDR3 is TGCAGTGCTAGTTCCGGGGAGGGCGATCAGCCCCAGCATTTT.

This clone was seen once. The chain joins TRBV9 to TRBJ1-2; D uncertain. From germline, CDR1 is SGDLS and CDR2 YYNGEE. Trimming stripped 3 bases from V and 5 bases from J, with 17 bases between. The CDR3 is 15 residues long. The chain's CDR3 is CASSASPRTGYGYTF. The CDR3 nucleotides are TGTGCCAGCAGCGCGAGCCCTCGGACGGGTTATGGCTACACCTTC.

This chain connects TRBV6-5 to TRBJ1-1, with D perhaps TRBD1 (6 bases). CDR1 and CDR2 (germline): MNHEY, SVGAGI. Trimming stripped 6 bases from V and 5 bases from J, with 13 bases between. CDR3 length equals 13 residues. The CDR3 coding sequence is TGTGCCAGCAGGATTGGGGGCCGGACTGAAGCTTTCTTT. It encodes CASRIGGRTEAFF.

This chain links TRBV2 with TRBJ1-4, with 7 bases fitting TRBD1. This CDR3 contains 17 residues. CDR1 and CDR2 (germline): SNHLY, FYNNEI. V lost 4 bases, J lost 4 bases, and 12 bases stayed unmatched. CDR3 residues: CASSARVETGRNEKLFF. The CDR3 DNA follows: TGTGCCAGCAGTGCCCGAGTGGAGACAGGGCGTAATGAAAAACTGTTTTTT.

The rearrangement uses TRBV4-1 and TRBJ1-2, with D uncertain. Per the germline V gene, CDR1 is MGHRA and CDR2 is YSYEKL. V was shortened by 3 bases and J by 5 bases, with 10 bases between the two germline ends. CDR3 length: 13 amino acids. The CDR3 spells CASSHENLYGYTF. CDR3 coding DNA: TGCGCCAGCAGCCATGAGAACCTTTATGGCTACACCTTC.